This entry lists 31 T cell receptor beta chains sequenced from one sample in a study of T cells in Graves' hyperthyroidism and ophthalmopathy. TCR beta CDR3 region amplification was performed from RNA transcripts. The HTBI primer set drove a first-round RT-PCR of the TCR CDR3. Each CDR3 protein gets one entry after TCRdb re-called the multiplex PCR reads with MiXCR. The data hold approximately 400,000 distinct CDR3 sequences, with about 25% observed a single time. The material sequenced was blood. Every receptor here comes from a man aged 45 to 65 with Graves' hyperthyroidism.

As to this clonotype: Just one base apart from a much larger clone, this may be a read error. DNA for the CDR3: TGTGCCAGCAGCATCCACAGGGTCCAAGAGACCCAGTGCTTC. This sequence encodes CASSIHRVQETQCF. J is TRBJ2-5 and V is TRBV7-8; possibly TRBD1 for D (6 bases). The CDR3 has 14 residues. CDR1 and CDR2 (germline): SGHVS, FQNEAQ.

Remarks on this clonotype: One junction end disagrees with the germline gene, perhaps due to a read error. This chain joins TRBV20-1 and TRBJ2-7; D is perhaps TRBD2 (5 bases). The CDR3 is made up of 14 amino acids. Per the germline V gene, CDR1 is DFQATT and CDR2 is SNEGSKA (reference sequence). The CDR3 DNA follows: TGCAGTGCTAGAGATAGGCGGGCCTCCTACGAGCGGTACTTC. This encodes CSARDRRASYERYF.

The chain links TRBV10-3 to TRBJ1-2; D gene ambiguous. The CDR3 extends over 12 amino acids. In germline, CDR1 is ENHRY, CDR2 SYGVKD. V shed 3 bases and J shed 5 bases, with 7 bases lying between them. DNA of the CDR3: TGTGCCATCAGTGACGCACCATATGGCTACACCTTC. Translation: CAISDAPYGYTF.

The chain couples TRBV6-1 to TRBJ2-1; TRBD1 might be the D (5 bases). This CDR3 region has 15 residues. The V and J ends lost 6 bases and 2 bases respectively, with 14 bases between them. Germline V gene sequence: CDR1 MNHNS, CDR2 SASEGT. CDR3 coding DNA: TGTGCCAGCAGCGTCCGACAGCCAACCTACAATGAGCAGTTCTTC. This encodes CASSVRQPTYNEQFF.

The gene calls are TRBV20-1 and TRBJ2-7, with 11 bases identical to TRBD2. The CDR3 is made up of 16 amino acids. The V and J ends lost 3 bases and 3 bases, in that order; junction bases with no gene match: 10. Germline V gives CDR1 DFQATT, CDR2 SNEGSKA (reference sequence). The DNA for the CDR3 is TGCAGTGCTAGTGGCTATCTAGCGGGAGGCAACTACGAGCAGTACTTC. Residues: CSASGYLAGGNYEQYF.

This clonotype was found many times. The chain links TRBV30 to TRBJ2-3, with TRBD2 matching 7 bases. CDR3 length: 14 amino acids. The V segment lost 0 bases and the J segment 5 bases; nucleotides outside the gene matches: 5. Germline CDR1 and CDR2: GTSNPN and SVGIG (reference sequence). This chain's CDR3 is CAWSVLSGKDTQYF. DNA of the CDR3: TGTGCCTGGAGTGTACTGAGCGGGAAAGATACGCAGTATTTT.

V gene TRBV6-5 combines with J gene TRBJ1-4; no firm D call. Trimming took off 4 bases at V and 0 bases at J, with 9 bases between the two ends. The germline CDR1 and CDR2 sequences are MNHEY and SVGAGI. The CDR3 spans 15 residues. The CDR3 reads CASSFESATNEKLFF. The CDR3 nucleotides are TGTGCCAGCAGTTTCGAAAGTGCAACTAATGAAAAACTGTTTTTT.

The CDR3 spells CSVYVETYEQYF. The CDR3 nucleotides read TGCAGCGTTTATGTGGAAACCTACGAGCAGTACTTC. This chain uses TRBV29-1 with TRBJ2-7; D not certain. From germline, CDR1 is SQVTM and CDR2 ANQGSEA. This CDR3 has 12 residues. Trimming removed 5 bases at V and 2 bases at J, with 10 bases between.

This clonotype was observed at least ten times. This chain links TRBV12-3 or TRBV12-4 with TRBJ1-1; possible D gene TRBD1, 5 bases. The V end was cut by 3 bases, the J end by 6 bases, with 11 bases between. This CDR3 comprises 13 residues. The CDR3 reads CASSFNRLAEAFF. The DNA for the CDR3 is TGTGCCAGCAGTTTCAACAGGTTAGCTGAAGCTTTCTTT.

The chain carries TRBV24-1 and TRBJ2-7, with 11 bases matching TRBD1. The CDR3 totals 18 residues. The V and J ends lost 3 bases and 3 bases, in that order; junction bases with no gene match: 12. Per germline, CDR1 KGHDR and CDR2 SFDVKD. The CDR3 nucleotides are TGTGCCACCAGTGATGCGTCCCCCGGGACAGGGGGACTCTACGAGCAGTACTTC. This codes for CATSDASPGTGGLYEQYF.

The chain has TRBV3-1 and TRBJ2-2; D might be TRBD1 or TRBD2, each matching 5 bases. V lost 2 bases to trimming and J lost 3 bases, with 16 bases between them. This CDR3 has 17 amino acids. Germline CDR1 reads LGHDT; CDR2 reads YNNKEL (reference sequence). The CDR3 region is CASSQIVGDGYTGELFF. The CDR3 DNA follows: TGTGCCAGCAGCCAAATTGTCGGGGACGGTTACACCGGGGAGCTGTTTTTT.

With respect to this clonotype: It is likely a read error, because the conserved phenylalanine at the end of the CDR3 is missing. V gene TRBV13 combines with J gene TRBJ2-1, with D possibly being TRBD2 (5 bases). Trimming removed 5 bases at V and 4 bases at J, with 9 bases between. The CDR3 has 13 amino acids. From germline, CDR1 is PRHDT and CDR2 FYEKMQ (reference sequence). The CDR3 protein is CASSQPGYNEQFS. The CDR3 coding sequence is TGTGCCAGCAGCCAGCCGGGGTACAATGAGCAGTTCTCC.

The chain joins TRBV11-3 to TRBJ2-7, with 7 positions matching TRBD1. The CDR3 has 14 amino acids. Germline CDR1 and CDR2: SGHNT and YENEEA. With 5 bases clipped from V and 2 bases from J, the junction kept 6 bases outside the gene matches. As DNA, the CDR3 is TGTGCCAGCAGCCATCGGGACAGCCCCTACGAGCAGTACTTC. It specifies CASSHRDSPYEQYF.

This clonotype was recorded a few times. CDR3 amino acids: CSARVTTGGETQYF. In DNA, the CDR3 is TGCAGTGCTAGAGTAACGACAGGGGGAGAGACCCAGTACTTC. J is TRBJ2-5 and V is TRBV20-1; 9 bases fit TRBD1. Unmatched junction bases numbered 4, after V lost 1 base and J lost 4 bases. CDR1 DFQATT and CDR2 SNEGSKA come from the germline V gene (reference sequence). The CDR3 covers 14 residues.

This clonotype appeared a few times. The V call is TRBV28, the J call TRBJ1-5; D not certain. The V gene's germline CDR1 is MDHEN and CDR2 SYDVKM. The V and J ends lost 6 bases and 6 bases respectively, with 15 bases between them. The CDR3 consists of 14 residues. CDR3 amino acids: CASRSPIGPQPQHF. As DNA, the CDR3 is TGTGCCAGCAGGTCACCTATAGGGCCTCAGCCCCAGCATTTT.

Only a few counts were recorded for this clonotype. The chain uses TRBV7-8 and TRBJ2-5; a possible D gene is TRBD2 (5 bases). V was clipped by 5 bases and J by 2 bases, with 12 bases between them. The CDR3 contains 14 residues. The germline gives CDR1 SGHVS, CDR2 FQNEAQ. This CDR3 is CASSLGGPQETQYF. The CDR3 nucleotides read TGTGCCAGCAGCCTAGGAGGCCCACAAGAGACCCAGTACTTC. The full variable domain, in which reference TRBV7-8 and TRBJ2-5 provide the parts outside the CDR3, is GAGVSQSPRYKVAKRGQDVALRCDPISGHVSLFWYQQALGQGPEFLTYFQNEAQLDKSGLPSDRFFAERPEGSVSTLKIQRTQQEDSAVYLCASSLGGPQETQYFGPGTRLLVL.

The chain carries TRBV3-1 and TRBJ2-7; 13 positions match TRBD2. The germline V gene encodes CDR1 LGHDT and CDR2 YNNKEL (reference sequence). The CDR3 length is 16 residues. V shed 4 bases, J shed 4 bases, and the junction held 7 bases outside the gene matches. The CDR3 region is CASSPRTSGSAYEQYF. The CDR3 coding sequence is TGTGCCAGCAGCCCACGGACTAGCGGGAGCGCATACGAGCAGTACTTC.

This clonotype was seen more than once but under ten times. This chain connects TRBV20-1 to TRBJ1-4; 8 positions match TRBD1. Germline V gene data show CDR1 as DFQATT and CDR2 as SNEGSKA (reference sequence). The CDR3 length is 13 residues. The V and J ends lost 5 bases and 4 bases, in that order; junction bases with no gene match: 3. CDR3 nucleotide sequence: TGCAGTGCTTGGACAGGGATTAATGAAAAACTGTTTTTT. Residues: CSAWTGINEKLFF.

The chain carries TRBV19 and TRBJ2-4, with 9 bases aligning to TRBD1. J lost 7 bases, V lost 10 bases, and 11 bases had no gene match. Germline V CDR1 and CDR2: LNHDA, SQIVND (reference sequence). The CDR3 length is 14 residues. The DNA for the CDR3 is TGTGCCACAACGAAGGGACAGGGTGGGAACATTCAGTACTTC. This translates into CATTKGQGGNIQYF.

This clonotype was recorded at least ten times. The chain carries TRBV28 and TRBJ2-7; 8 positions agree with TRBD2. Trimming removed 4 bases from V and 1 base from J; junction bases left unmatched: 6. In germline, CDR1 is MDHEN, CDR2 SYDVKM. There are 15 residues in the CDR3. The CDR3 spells CASSWTGTSSYEQYF. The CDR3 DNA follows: TGTGCCAGCAGTTGGACCGGGACTAGTTCCTACGAGCAGTACTTC.

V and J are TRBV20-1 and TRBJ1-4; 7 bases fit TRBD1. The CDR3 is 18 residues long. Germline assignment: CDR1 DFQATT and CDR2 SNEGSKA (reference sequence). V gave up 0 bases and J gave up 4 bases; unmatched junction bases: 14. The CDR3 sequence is CSARDLWGIDRDNEKLFF. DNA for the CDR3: TGCAGTGCTAGAGATCTTTGGGGTATAGACAGGGATAATGAAAAACTGTTTTTT.

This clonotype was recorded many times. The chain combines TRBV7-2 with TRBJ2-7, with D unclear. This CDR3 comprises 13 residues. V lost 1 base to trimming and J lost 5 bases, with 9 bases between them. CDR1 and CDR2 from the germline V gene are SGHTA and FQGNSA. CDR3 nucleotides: TGTGCCAGCAGCTTAGTGGCTGGGAACGAGCAGTACTTC. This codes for CASSLVAGNEQYF.

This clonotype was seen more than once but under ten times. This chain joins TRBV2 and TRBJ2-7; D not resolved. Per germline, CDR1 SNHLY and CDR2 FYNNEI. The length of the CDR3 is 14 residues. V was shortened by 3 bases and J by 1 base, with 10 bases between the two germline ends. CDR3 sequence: CASSDGFKSYEQYF. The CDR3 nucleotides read TGTGCCAGCAGTGACGGGTTTAAGTCCTACGAGCAGTACTTC.

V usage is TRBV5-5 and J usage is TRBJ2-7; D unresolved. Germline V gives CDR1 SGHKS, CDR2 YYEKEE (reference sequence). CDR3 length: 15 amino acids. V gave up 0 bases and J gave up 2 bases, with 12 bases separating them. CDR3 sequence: CASSLGWQPTYEQYF. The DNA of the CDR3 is TGTGCCAGCAGCTTGGGCTGGCAGCCCACCTACGAGCAGTACTTC.

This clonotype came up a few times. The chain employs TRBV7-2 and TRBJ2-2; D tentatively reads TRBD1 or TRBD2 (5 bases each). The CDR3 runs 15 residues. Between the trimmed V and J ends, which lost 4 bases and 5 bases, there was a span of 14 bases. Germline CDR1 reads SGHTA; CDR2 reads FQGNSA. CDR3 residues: CASSYEPGRTGELFF. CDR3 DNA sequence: TGTGCCAGCAGCTACGAGCCGGGGCGGACCGGGGAGCTGTTTTTT.

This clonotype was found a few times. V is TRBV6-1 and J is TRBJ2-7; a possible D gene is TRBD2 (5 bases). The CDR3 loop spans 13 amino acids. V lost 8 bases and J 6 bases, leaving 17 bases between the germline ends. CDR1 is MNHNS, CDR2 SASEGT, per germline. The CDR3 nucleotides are TGTGCCAGCCGGGGATCCTACTCTTCCGAGCAGTACTTC. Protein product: CASRGSYSSEQYF.

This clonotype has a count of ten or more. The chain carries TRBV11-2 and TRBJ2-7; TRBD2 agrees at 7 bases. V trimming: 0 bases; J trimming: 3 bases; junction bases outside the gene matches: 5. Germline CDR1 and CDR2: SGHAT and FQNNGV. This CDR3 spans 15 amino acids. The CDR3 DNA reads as TGTGCCAGCAGCTTAGATCAGCGCGGGAGCTACGAGCAGTACTTC. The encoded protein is CASSLDQRGSYEQYF.

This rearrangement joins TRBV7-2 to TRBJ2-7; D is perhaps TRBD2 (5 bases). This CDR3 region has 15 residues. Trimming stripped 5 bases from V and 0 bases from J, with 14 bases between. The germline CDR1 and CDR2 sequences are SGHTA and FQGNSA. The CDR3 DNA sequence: TGTGCCAGCAGCCAAGATTTCGGGGTCTCCTACGAGCAGTACTTC. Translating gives CASSQDFGVSYEQYF.

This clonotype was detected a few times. CDR3 in DNA: TGCGCCAGCAAGTCTGGGGGGCGATCACCCCTCCACTTT. This sequence encodes CASKSGGRSPLHF. The chain uses TRBV5-1 and TRBJ1-6, with D possibly matching TRBD1 (6 bases). Deletions cut 6 bases from V and 10 bases from J, with 14 bases between. Germline CDR1 and CDR2: SGHRS and YFSETQ. There are 13 residues in the CDR3. The variable domain in full, completed from reference TRBV5-1 and TRBJ1-6, reads KAGVTQTPRYLIKTRGQQVTLSCSPISGHRSVSWYQQTPGQGLQFLFEYFSETQRNKGNFPGRFSGRQFSNSRSEMNVSTLELGDSALYLCASKSGGRSPLHFGNGTRLTVT.

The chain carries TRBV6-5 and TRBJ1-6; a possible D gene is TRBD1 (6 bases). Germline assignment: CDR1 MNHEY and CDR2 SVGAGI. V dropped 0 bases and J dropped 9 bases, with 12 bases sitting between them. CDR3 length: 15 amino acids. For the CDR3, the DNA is TGTGCCAGCAGTTACTCCTTCAGGGGCGGTTCACCCCTCCACTTT. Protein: CASSYSFRGGSPLHF.

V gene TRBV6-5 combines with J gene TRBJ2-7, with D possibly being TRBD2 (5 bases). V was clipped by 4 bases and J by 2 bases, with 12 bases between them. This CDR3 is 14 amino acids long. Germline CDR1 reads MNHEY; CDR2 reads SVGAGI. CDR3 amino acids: CASSSPGFPYEQYF. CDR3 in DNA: TGTGCCAGCAGTTCACCGGGATTTCCCTACGAGCAGTACTTC.